This T cell receptor beta chain appears in the sequencing data of a study of blood T cells in healthy people across ages. Study-wide findings and caveats: Compared with aged donors, long-lived donors showed fewer expanded clones, suggesting selection.

Combining a sample-barcoded 5' primer with a J-beta primer mix, a second PCR ran for about 6 to 12 cycles. TCRdb redid the calling of the 5' RACE reads with MiXCR, one entry per CDR3 protein. The sample shows 710,000 or so distinct CDR3 sequences, about 20% of them seen only once. Germline trimming cut 5 bases from V and 9 bases from J; bases unmatched to any gene: 10. This CDR3 has 15 amino acids. Germline CDR1 reads KGHDR; CDR2 reads SFDVKD. In regard to this clonotype: Its antigen remains unidentified.

The chain joins TRBV24-1 to TRBJ2-1, with 9 positions matching TRBD2. This sequence originates from an older man in good health. What was sequenced was blood. CDR3 in DNA: TGTGCCACCAGTGCCCAAGGGACTAGCAGAATTGAGCAGTTCTTC. It is translated as CATSAQGTSRIEQFF.